This TCR beta chain was retrieved from a study of blood T cell repertoires in COVID-19. Study-wide background: COVID-19 samples, acute and convalescent, were from the United States, Italy and Spain.

CDR3 length equals 17 residues. Trimming cost V 3 bases and J 5 bases; bases outside gene matches: 13. CDR1 and CDR2 (germline): KGHSH, LQKENI. The method was immunoSEQ multiplex PCR; TCRdb's version includes in-frame clones alone and lacks a portion of them. The table has almost 20,000 clones, around 79% seen once; the top ten hold roughly 50%. V gene TRBV18 combines with J gene TRBJ2-7; 10 bases line up with TRBD2. The sample taken for sequencing was peripheral blood. The source is a man older than 75 with acute or convalescent COVID-19. The CDR3 DNA is TGTGCCAGCTCACCTACCACTAGCGGGATAATTGGGAACGAGCAGTACTTC. Encoded protein: CASSPTTSGIIGNEQYF. The variable domain in full, with the rest retrieved from reference TRBV18 and TRBJ2-7, is NAGVMQNPRHLVRRRGQEARLRCSPMKGHSHVYWYRQLPEEGLKFMVYLQKENIIDESGMPKERFSAEFPKEGPSILRIQQVVRGDSAAYFCASSPTTSGIIGNEQYFGPGTRLTVT.